The 27 T cell receptor beta chains presented below share a single source sample, sequenced in a study of T cell repertoires in cytomegalovirus infection. MiXCR, run by TCRdb on the reads, gives a single entry per CDR3 protein. The sample lists roughly 190,000 distinct CDR3 sequences, more than 9% occurring once. Sequencing used PBMCs. These receptors all come from a human donor in good health (CMV status not recorded). Some clones in this sample may be carry-over from other donors' samples.

This clonotype was found many times. This chain links TRBV7-2 with TRBJ2-2; no reliable D call. Deletions cut 5 bases from V and 0 bases from J, with 16 bases between. Germline CDR1 SGHTA, CDR2 FQGNSA. This CDR3 contains 17 residues. This CDR3 reads CASSPRPPKPNTGELFF. For the CDR3, the DNA is TGTGCCAGCAGCCCCAGACCCCCTAAACCGAACACCGGGGAGCTGTTTTTT.

This clonotype was seen repeatedly, ten times or more. The rearrangement links TRBV6-2 or TRBV6-3 to TRBJ2-7; D not resolved. This CDR3 contains 17 residues. Germline V lookup: CDR1 MNHEY, CDR2 SVGEGT. V lost 0 bases to trimming and J lost 0 bases, with 15 bases between them. CDR3 nucleotide sequence: TGTGCCAGCAGTTACTCGATCGGCCTATCGAGCTCCTACGAGCAGTACTTC. Translated: CASSYSIGLSSSYEQYF.

This clonotype occurred a few times. The rearrangement uses TRBV11-3 and TRBJ2-1, with TRBD2 matching 10 bases. This CDR3 is 17 amino acids long. V lost 1 base and J lost 5; bases outside the gene matches: 8. Germline V gives CDR1 SGHNT, CDR2 YENEEA. The CDR3: CASSLGTIAGGNNEQFF. The CDR3 nucleotides read TGTGCCAGCAGCTTAGGCACCATAGCGGGAGGAAACAATGAGCAGTTCTTC.

This chain links TRBV14 with TRBJ2-2, with 7 bases fitting TRBD1. V dropped 5 bases and J dropped 4; count of bases not matched to a gene: 4. The CDR3 has 14 amino acids. From germline, CDR1 is SGHDN and CDR2 FVKESK. The CDR3 DNA is TGTGCCAGCAGCGAAACAGGGGTCACCGGGGAGCTGTTTTTT. Translating gives CASSETGVTGELFF.

In this sample, this clonotype turned up many times. The J gene is TRBJ2-3, the V gene TRBV7-3; no clear D gene. The CDR3 has 12 amino acids. The germline V gene encodes CDR1 SGHTA and CDR2 FQGTGA. Trimming left V 5 bases short and J 5 bases short, with 8 bases between. Written as DNA, the CDR3 is TGTGCCAGCAGCCCAAACGGAGATACGCAGTATTTT. This sequence encodes CASSPNGDTQYF. The whole variable domain, remainder taken from reference TRBV7-3 and TRBJ2-3, is GAGVSQTPSNKVTEKGKYVELRCDPISGHTALYWYRQSLGQGPEFLIYFQGTGAADDSGLPNDRFFAVRPEGSVSTLKIQRTERGDSAVYLCASSPNGDTQYFGPGTRLTVL.

V usage is TRBV28 and J usage is TRBJ1-6, with no clear D. This CDR3 spans 13 amino acids. Looked up from germline, CDR1 is MDHEN and CDR2 is SYDVKM. Trimming removed 3 bases from V and 5 bases from J, with 5 bases in between. CDR3 residues: CASSFGHNSPLHF. CDR3 nucleotide sequence: TGTGCCAGCAGTTTCGGGCATAATTCACCCCTCCACTTT.

This clonotype has ten or more counts. The chain is built from TRBV7-9 and TRBJ2-1; 9 bases are shared with TRBD1. With 3 bases clipped from V and 7 bases from J, the junction kept 10 bases outside the gene matches. The germline CDR1 and CDR2 sequences are SEHNR and FQNEAQ (reference sequence). There are 16 residues in the CDR3. The CDR3 reads CASSFPGQGLLNEQFF. DNA for the CDR3: TGTGCCAGCAGCTTCCCGGGACAGGGATTACTTAATGAGCAGTTCTTC.

There are many counts of this clonotype. V usage is TRBV28 and J usage is TRBJ2-1; D uncertain. The CDR3 contains 13 residues. Trimming left V 7 bases short and J 0 bases short, with 7 bases between. Germline V gene data show CDR1 as MDHEN and CDR2 as SYDVKM. In nucleotides, the CDR3 is TGTGCCAGCAATGTCGGCTCCTACAATGAGCAGTTCTTC. Translated, it gives CASNVGSYNEQFF. Full variable domain (missing parts from reference TRBV28 and TRBJ2-1): DVKVTQSSRYLVKRTGEKVFLECVQDMDHENMFWYRQDPGLGLRLIYFSYDVKMKEKGDIPEGYSVSREKKERFSLILESASTNQTSMYLCASNVGSYNEQFFGPGTRLTVL.

This clonotype occurred many times. The genes are TRBV14 and TRBJ1-5; D is possibly TRBD1 (5 bases). Germline V gene lookup returns CDR1 SGHDN and CDR2 FVKESK. This CDR3 contains 14 residues. V was cut by 1 base and J by 8 bases, with 12 bases left in between. CDR3 nucleotide sequence: TGTGCCAGCAGCCAAGGATTGTTGGGGGAGCCCCAGCATTTT. Translating it yields CASSQGLLGEPQHF.

The V call is TRBV9, the J call TRBJ1-6; D might be TRBD1 (6 bases). This CDR3 comprises 18 residues. V gave up 3 bases and J gave up 7 bases, with 23 bases separating them. Looked up from germline, CDR1 is SGDLS and CDR2 is YYNGEE. DNA of the CDR3: TGTGCCAGCAGCGAGACAGGCGGCAATGTGGGGTCGAATTCACCCCTCCACTTT. Translating gives CASSETGGNVGSNSPLHF.

To note about this clonotype: This may be a read error: a much more frequent sequence differs by one nucleotide. The CDR3 nucleotides read TGTGCCAGCAGTTACTCCGAGGGCCGCCGAGCTTTCTTT. Its protein product is CASSYSEGRRAFF. The chain couples TRBV6-2 or TRBV6-3 to TRBJ1-1; D gene uncertain. The CDR3 covers 13 residues. Germline V lookup: CDR1 MNHEY, CDR2 SVGEGT. With 0 bases removed from V and 10 bases from J, the gap between germline ends came to 12 bases.

This clonotype was detected many times. The chain recombines TRBV4-3 with TRBJ1-5; 7 bases align to TRBD1. The CDR3 runs to 16 residues. The trim removed 0 bases at V and 3 bases at J, leaving 5 bases unmatched. Germline V gene sequence: CDR1 LGHNA, CDR2 YSLEER. The CDR3 bases are TGCGCCAGCAGCCAAGATCCCGGGACAGACAATCAGCCCCAGCATTTT. Its translation: CASSQDPGTDNQPQHF.

This clonotype was recorded many times. V is TRBV7-3 and J is TRBJ1-1; maybe TRBD1 (6 bases). The ends were cut back, 6 bases at V and 0 bases at J, with 11 bases in the middle. Per the germline V gene, CDR1 is SGHTA and CDR2 is FQGTGA. The CDR3 contains 14 residues. The CDR3 DNA follows: TGTGCCAGCAGAGGGGGGGTCATGAACACTGAAGCTTTCTTT. It codes for CASRGGVMNTEAFF. The variable domain in full, with the rest retrieved from reference TRBV7-3 and TRBJ1-1, is GAGVSQTPSNKVTEKGKYVELRCDPISGHTALYWYRQSLGQGPEFLIYFQGTGAADDSGLPNDRFFAVRPEGSVSTLKIQRTERGDSAVYLCASRGGVMNTEAFFGQGTRLTVV.

This clonotype was seen ten or more times. V gene TRBV5-1 combines with J gene TRBJ2-5; 11 nucleotides align to TRBD2. CDR3 length equals 16 residues. The trim removed 4 bases at V and 4 bases at J, leaving 9 bases unmatched. Looked up from germline, CDR1 is SGHRS and CDR2 is YFSETQ. DNA for the CDR3: TGCGCCAGCAGCACCGGGACTAGCGGAGGAGGAGAGACCCAGTACTTC. This codes for CASSTGTSGGGETQYF.

The table lists this clonotype with many counts. This chain joins TRBV7-8 and TRBJ2-5; 13 bases match TRBD2. Germline-derived CDR1 and CDR2 are SGHVS and FQNEAQ. The junction had 13 bases not matched to a gene; V was cut back by 6 bases and J by 0 bases. The CDR3 covers 19 residues. The CDR3 nucleotides are TGTGCCAGCAGACTCCGTAGGACTAGCGGGAGATATAACCAAGAGACCCAGTACTTC. Its protein product is CASRLRRTSGRYNQETQYF. Using reference TRBV7-8 and TRBJ2-5 for the parts outside the CDR3, the full variable domain is GAGVSQSPRYKVAKRGQDVALRCDPISGHVSLFWYQQALGQGPEFLTYFQNEAQLDKSGLPSDRFFAERPEGSVSTLKIQRTQQEDSAVYLCASRLRRTSGRYNQETQYFGPGTRLLVL.

This clonotype was counted ten times or more. The genes are TRBV7-2 and TRBJ2-7; TRBD2 matches at 9 bases. Germline V gene data show CDR1 as SGHTA and CDR2 as FQGNSA. This CDR3 has 15 amino acids. With V trimmed by 5 bases and J by 0 bases, 5 bases remained unmatched. CDR3 nucleotide sequence: TGTGCCAGCAGCACGCGTAGCGGGAGCTCCTACGAGCAGTACTTC. As protein: CASSTRSGSSYEQYF.

V and J are TRBV19 and TRBJ2-2; a weak D match, TRBD1 (5 bases). The CDR3 is 15 residues long. Germline assignment: CDR1 LNHDA and CDR2 SQIVND (reference sequence). V was pared by 0 bases and J by 3 bases, with 8 bases between. CDR3 in amino acids: CASSIEAGHTGELFF. The CDR3 region has the DNA TGTGCCAGTAGTATAGAGGCAGGGCACACCGGGGAGCTGTTTTTT.

As to this clonotype: The CDR3 does not close with the conserved phenylalanine or tryptophan, likely indicating a read error. The CDR3 DNA sequence: TGTGCCAGCTACAGGGAGCGACTGAACACTGAAGCTTTCGTT. This codes for CASYRERLNTEAFV. This chain joins TRBV28 and TRBJ1-1; D possibly corresponds to TRBD1 (6 bases). This CDR3 spans 14 amino acids. Germline-derived CDR1 and CDR2 are MDHEN and SYDVKM. Trimming removed 8 bases at V and 0 bases at J, with 13 bases between.

This clonotype has a count of ten or more. V gene TRBV20-1 combines with J gene TRBJ2-3; 7 bases align to TRBD2. V trimming: 3 bases; J trimming: 2 bases; junction bases outside the gene matches: 8. Germline loops: CDR1 DFQATT, CDR2 SNEGSKA (reference sequence). CDR3 length: 15 amino acids. The chain's CDR3 is CSASRGDFNTDTQYF. The CDR3 coding sequence is TGCAGTGCTAGTCGGGGGGACTTTAACACAGATACGCAGTATTTT.

This clonotype was seen many times. V usage is TRBV28 and J usage is TRBJ2-1, with D hard to call. Per germline, CDR1 MDHEN and CDR2 SYDVKM. V lost 2 bases, J lost 3 bases, and 14 bases lay in between. This CDR3 spans 16 amino acids. The CDR3 region has the DNA TGTGCCAGCAGTTTAACCCCCCGTACCCGCTACAATGAGCAGTTCTTC. This translates into CASSLTPRTRYNEQFF.

CDR3 sequence: CSARAQVGGNSNEQFF. The CDR3 nucleotides read TGCAGTGCTAGAGCTCAGGTGGGAGGGAATTCGAATGAGCAGTTCTTC. The chain links TRBV20-1 to TRBJ2-1; 7 bases agree with TRBD2. Germline V gives CDR1 DFQATT, CDR2 SNEGSKA (reference sequence). This CDR3 is 16 amino acids long. Losses at the gene ends were 1 base for V and 7 bases for J; bases not matched to a gene: 13.

At least ten counts were recorded for this clonotype. V is TRBV5-4 and J is TRBJ2-5; possibly TRBD1 or TRBD2 for D (5 bases each). The CDR3 length is 15 residues. Germline CDR1 SGHNT, CDR2 YYREEE (reference sequence). V lost 5 bases and J lost 5, with 19 bases in between. CDR3 DNA sequence: TGTGCCAGCAGATCGCAGGTGGGGACGCGCGAGACCCAGTACTTC. It encodes CASRSQVGTRETQYF.

This clonotype was detected ten times or more. The chain couples TRBV7-2 to TRBJ2-1, with D perhaps TRBD2 (6 bases). The CDR3 extends over 15 amino acids. Germline V gene lookup returns CDR1 SGHTA and CDR2 FQGNSA. Trimming removed 5 bases at V and 4 bases at J, with 15 bases between. CDR3 in DNA: TGTGCCAGCAGCCCGACGGACTACCAATACAATGAGCAGTTCTTC. Amino acids: CASSPTDYQYNEQFF.

CDR3 sequence (DNA): TGTGCCAGCAGTTACTTGGGCTTTCAAGAGACCCAGTACTTC. Translating it yields CASSYLGFQETQYF. The chain is built from TRBV6-2 or TRBV6-3 and TRBJ2-5; D gene ambiguous. Germline assignment: CDR1 MNHEY and CDR2 SVGEGT. This CDR3 comprises 14 residues. V shed 1 base and J shed 2 bases, with 8 bases lying between them.

There are many counts of this clonotype. The chain employs TRBV7-2 and TRBJ2-2; 7 bases are shared with TRBD1. The J segment lost 3 bases and the V segment lost 5 bases, leaving 6 bases of the junction unmatched. Germline lookup yields CDR1 SGHTA and CDR2 FQGNSA. CDR3 size: 15 residues. CDR3 nucleotides: TGTGCCAGCAGCCCACGACAGGGCGACACCGGGGAGCTGTTTTTT. Its protein product is CASSPRQGDTGELFF.

The table lists this clonotype with many counts. The chain combines TRBV7-2 with TRBJ2-5, with 7 bases fitting TRBD1. The V gene's germline CDR1 is SGHTA and CDR2 FQGNSA. The CDR3 is 13 amino acids. Trimming at V came to 5 bases and at J to 5 bases, leaving 5 bases not matched to a gene. The CDR3 reads CASSRQGRETQYF. In DNA, the CDR3 is TGTGCCAGCAGCCGACAGGGCAGGGAGACCCAGTACTTC.

Many counts were recorded for this clonotype. This rearrangement joins TRBV7-2 to TRBJ2-7; D is tentatively TRBD1 or TRBD2 (6 bases each). Germline V CDR1 and CDR2: SGHTA, FQGNSA. The V end lost 2 bases, the J end lost 4 bases, and 12 bases lay between the germline ends. The CDR3 has 14 amino acids. In DNA, the CDR3 is TGTGCCAGCAGCTTAAGCCAGGGGAGGTACGAGCAGTACTTC. Amino acids: CASSLSQGRYEQYF.